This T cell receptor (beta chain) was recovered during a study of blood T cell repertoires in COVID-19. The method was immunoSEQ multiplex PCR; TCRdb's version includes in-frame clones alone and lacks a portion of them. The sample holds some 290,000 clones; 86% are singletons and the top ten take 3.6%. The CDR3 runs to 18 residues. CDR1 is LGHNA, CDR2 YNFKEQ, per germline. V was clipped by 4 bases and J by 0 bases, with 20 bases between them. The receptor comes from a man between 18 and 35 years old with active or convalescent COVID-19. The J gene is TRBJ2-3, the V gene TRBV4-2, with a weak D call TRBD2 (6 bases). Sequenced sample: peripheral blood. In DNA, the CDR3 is TGTGCCAGCAGCCCCGTAGGTGGCGGAGGGACTAGCACAGATACGCAGTATTTT. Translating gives CASSPVGGGGTSTDTQYF.